Shown below are 16 T cell receptor beta chains from a single sample sequenced in a study of CD8 T cells in ankylosing spondylitis. Each CDR3 protein is one row after TCRdb ran MiXCR on the 5' RACE reads. The sample shows about 420,000 distinct CDR3 sequences, 20% to 25% of them seen only once. Study-level findings and limits: Eight or nine highly homologous variants made up a TCR beta motif that seemed to typify ankylosing spondylitis blood.

No antigens are known for them. Source material: blood, either unsorted or a sorted T cell fraction (not recorded which). The receptors here all came from a male donor with ankylosing spondylitis.

The chain carries TRBV5-1 and TRBJ2-2; 12 bases match TRBD2. The junction had 8 bases not matched to a gene; V was cut back by 1 base and J by 4 bases. The CDR3 consists of 18 residues. In germline, CDR1 is SGHRS, CDR2 YFSETQ. In nucleotides, the CDR3 is TGCGCCAGCAGCTTGATTCTAGCGGGAGGGCCGGGCACCGGGGAGCTGTTTTTT. Translation: CASSLILAGGPGTGELFF.

This clonotype was detected only a few times. V gene TRBV5-1 combines with J gene TRBJ1-5; no firm D call. The V gene lost 0 bases and the J gene lost 3 bases, with 4 bases spanning the gap. This CDR3 spans 13 amino acids. In germline, CDR1 is SGHRS, CDR2 YFSETQ. CDR3 residues: CASSLEVNQPQHF. The CDR3 bases are TGCGCCAGCAGCTTGGAAGTCAATCAGCCCCAGCATTTT.

This clonotype has ten or more counts. The chain uses TRBV18 and TRBJ2-3; 9 nucleotides line up with TRBD1. J gave up 4 bases and V 6 bases, and 5 bases lay outside the gene matches. Germline V gene sequence: CDR1 KGHSH, CDR2 LQKENI. This CDR3 region has 14 residues. CDR3 bases: TGTGCCAGCTCTCTCACAGGGGGCCCAGATACGCAGTATTTT. Translated: CASSLTGGPDTQYF.

The chain employs TRBV20-1 and TRBJ2-3; tentative D call: TRBD1 (5 bases). CDR1 is DFQATT, CDR2 SNEGSKA, per germline (reference sequence). The CDR3 is 14 residues long. V gave up 6 bases and J gave up 0 bases, with 13 bases separating them. The CDR3 loop is CSALGHPSTDTQYF. The CDR3 coding sequence is TGCAGTGCATTAGGACACCCTAGCACAGATACGCAGTATTTT.

This clonotype was recorded a few times. This chain connects TRBV6-2 or TRBV6-3 to TRBJ2-1; D remains unclear. CDR3 length equals 15 residues. Trimming shortened V by 6 bases and J by 6 bases, and 18 bases separated the two germline ends. Germline lookup yields CDR1 MNHEY and CDR2 SVGEGT. This CDR3 reads CASSPGSQGANEQFF. The CDR3 coding sequence is TGTGCCAGCAGCCCCGGGTCTCAAGGAGCCAATGAGCAGTTCTTC.

This clonotype has a handful of counts. The chain employs TRBV20-1 and TRBJ2-7; D not resolved. The ends were cut back, 3 bases at V and 4 bases at J, with 7 bases in the middle. CDR3 length: 11 amino acids. Germline assignment: CDR1 DFQATT and CDR2 SNEGSKA (reference sequence). CDR3 sequence: CSARSRYEQYF. CDR3 bases: TGCAGTGCTAGGTCGCGTTACGAGCAGTACTTC.

The chain couples TRBV2 to TRBJ2-3; D uncertain. V shed 6 bases and J shed 1 base, with 11 bases lying between them. CDR1 and CDR2 (germline): SNHLY, FYNNEI. CDR3 length: 14 residues. CDR3 protein: CASSPDWGTDTQYF. For the CDR3, the DNA is TGTGCCAGCAGCCCCGATTGGGGCACAGATACGCAGTATTTT.

Only a few counts were recorded for this clonotype. This chain uses TRBV6-1 with TRBJ2-7; maybe TRBD1 (6 bases). The CDR3 runs 14 residues. V was pared by 5 bases and J by 2 bases, with 13 bases between. Germline-derived CDR1 and CDR2 are MNHNS and SASEGT. The CDR3 coding sequence is TGTGCCAGCAGTCAGAGTCGGGACACCTACGAGCAGTACTTC. This codes for CASSQSRDTYEQYF.

The chain is built from TRBV5-8 and TRBJ2-2, with 7 bases identical to TRBD1. Germline V CDR1 and CDR2: SGHTS, YDEGEE. J lost 0 bases, V lost 4 bases, and 6 bases had no gene match. CDR3 size: 16 residues. CDR3 in amino acids: CASSAGDSSNTGELFF. In DNA, the CDR3 is TGTGCCAGCAGCGCTGGGGACAGCTCGAACACCGGGGAGCTGTTTTTT.

The gene calls are TRBV20-1 and TRBJ1-2, with D hard to call. The CDR3 is 12 amino acids. The germline V gene encodes CDR1 DFQATT and CDR2 SNEGSKA (reference sequence). CDR3 sequence reads: CTVGGLEYGYTF. In nucleotides, the CDR3 is TGCACTGTGGGAGGGTTGGAGTATGGCTACACCTTC.

There are a few counts of this clonotype. The chain links TRBV12-3 or TRBV12-4 to TRBJ2-7; no reliable D call. The CDR3 extends over 13 amino acids. V dropped 3 bases and J dropped 7 bases, with 13 bases sitting between them. The CDR3, as DNA: TGTGCCAGCAGTTTCACCCCCCCCGGGGAGCAGTACTTC. Its translation: CASSFTPPGEQYF.

V usage is TRBV5-1 and J usage is TRBJ2-1; D remains ambiguous. CDR1 and CDR2 (germline): SGHRS, YFSETQ. Trimming cost V 2 bases and J 7 bases, with 10 bases left between them. The CDR3 has 13 amino acids. The CDR3 region is CASSFSGENEQFF. In nucleotides, the CDR3 is TGCGCCAGCAGCTTTTCGGGCGAAAATGAGCAGTTCTTC.

This clonotype was found a few times. The chain combines TRBV7-3 with TRBJ2-3; 9 nucleotides line up with TRBD2. In germline, CDR1 is SGHTA, CDR2 FQGTGA. V shed 4 bases and J 2 bases; nucleotides not matched to a gene: 10. The length of the CDR3 is 17 residues. The chain's CDR3 is CASSSHRSGRNTDTQYF. In DNA, the CDR3 is TGTGCCAGCAGCTCACACCGTAGCGGGAGAAACACAGATACGCAGTATTTT.

This clonotype was detected only a few times. This chain uses TRBV11-3 with TRBJ2-1; TRBD1 agrees at 10 bases. CDR3 size: 15 residues. The V segment lost 7 bases and the J segment 7 bases; nucleotides outside the gene matches: 10. CDR1 is SGHNT, CDR2 YENEEA, per germline. This chain's CDR3 is CASTTGTGVVNEQFF. CDR3 nucleotide sequence: TGTGCCAGCACCACCGGGACAGGGGTTGTAAATGAGCAGTTCTTC.

The V call is TRBV20-1, the J call TRBJ2-5; D is possibly TRBD2 (5 bases). This CDR3 is 15 amino acids long. Germline V lookup: CDR1 DFQATT, CDR2 SNEGSKA (reference sequence). Trimming removed 2 bases from V and 2 bases from J, with 15 bases in between. The CDR3 sequence: CSARNFRGIQETQYF. DNA of the CDR3: TGCAGTGCTAGAAATTTCCGGGGAATACAAGAGACCCAGTACTTC.

V is TRBV28 and J is TRBJ2-1; perhaps D is TRBD1 or TRBD2 (6 bases each). This CDR3 is 16 amino acids long. Trimming pared 1 base from V and 4 bases from J, leaving 14 bases between. The V gene's germline CDR1 is MDHEN and CDR2 SYDVKM. Written as DNA, the CDR3 is TGTGCCAGCAGTTTATCAGCCGGGGGCAATTACAATGAGCAGTTCTTC. Its translation: CASSLSAGGNYNEQFF.